This paragraph covers one T cell receptor beta chain sequence. Original analysis: The assay estimated nucleated cells by amplifying reference gene primers. Profiling relied on immunoSEQ multiplex PCR, and the TCRdb table lists in-frame clones only, not all of them. The V and J calls and the clone size are those of that table, but D and trimming were determined from the DNA. The sample yields about 150,000 clones, around 83% seen once. CDR1 ENHRY and CDR2 SYGVKD come from the germline V gene. CDR3 length: 14 amino acids. These data originate in a study of blood T cell repertoires in COVID-19. Study in general: Nucleic acid was either cDNA or gDNA, and it came from T cells, B-cell-depleted T cells, or PBMCs.

The sample taken for sequencing was peripheral blood. The clonotype comes from a human donor with acute or convalescent COVID-19. The donor label of this sample is uncertain. The genes are TRBV10-3 and TRBJ1-4; TRBD1 agrees at 10 bases. CDR3 protein: CATRPGTGDEKLFF. For the CDR3, the DNA is TGTGCGACCCGTCCCGGGACAGGGGACGAAAAACTGTTTTTT.